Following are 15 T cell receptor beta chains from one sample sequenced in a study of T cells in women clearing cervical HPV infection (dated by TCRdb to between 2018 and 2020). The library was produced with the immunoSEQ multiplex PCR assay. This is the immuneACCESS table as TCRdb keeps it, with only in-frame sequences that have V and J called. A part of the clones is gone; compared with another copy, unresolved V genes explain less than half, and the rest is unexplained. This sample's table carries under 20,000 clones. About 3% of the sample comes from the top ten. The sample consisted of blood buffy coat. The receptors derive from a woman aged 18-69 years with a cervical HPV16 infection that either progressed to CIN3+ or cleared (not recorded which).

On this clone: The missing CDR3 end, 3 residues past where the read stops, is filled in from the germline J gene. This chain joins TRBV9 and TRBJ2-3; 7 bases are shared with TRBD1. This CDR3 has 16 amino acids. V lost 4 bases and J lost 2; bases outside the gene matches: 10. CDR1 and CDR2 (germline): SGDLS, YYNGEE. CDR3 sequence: CASSPLPGQHTDTQYF. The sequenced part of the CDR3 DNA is TGTGCCAGCAGCCCCCTACCGGGACAGCACACAGATACG.

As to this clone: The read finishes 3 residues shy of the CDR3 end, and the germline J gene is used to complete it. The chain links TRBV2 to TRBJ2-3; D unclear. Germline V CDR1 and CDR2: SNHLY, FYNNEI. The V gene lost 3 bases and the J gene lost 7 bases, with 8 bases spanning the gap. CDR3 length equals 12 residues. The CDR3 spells CASSDFRYTQYF. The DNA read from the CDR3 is TGTGCCAGCAGTGACTTCCGGTATACG.

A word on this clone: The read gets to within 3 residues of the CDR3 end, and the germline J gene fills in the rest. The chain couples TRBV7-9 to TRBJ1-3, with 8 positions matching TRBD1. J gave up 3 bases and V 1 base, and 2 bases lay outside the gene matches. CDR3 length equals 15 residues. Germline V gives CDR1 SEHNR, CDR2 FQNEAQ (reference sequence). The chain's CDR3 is CASSLGQGIGNTIYF. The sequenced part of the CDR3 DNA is TGTGCCAGCAGCTTAGGACAGGGGATTGGAAACACC.

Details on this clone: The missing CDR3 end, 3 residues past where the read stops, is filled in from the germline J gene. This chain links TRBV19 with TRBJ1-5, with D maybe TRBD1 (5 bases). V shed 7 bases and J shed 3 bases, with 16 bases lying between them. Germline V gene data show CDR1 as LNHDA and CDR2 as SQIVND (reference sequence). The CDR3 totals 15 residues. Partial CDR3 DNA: TGTGCCAGTACCCCGACGTCGGGGGTCAATCAGCCC. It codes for CASTPTSGVNQP. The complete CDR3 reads CASTPTSGVNQPQHF.

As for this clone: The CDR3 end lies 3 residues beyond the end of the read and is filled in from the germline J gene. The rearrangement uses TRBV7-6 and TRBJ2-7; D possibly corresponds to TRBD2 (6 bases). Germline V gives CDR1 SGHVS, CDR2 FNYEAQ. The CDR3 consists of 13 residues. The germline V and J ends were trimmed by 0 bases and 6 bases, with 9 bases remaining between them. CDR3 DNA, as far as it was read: TGTGCCAGCAGCTTAGCGGCCGGGGGCGAG. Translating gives CASSLAAGGE. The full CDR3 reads CASSLAAGGEQYF.

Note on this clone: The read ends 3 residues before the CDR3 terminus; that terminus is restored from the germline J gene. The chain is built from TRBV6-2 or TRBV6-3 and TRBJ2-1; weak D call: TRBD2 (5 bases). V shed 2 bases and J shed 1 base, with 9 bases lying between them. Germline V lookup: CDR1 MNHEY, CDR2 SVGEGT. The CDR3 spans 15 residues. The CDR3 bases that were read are TGTGCCAGCAGTTACAGCGGCCAATCCTACAATGAG. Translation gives CASSYSGQSYNE. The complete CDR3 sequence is CASSYSGQSYNEQFF.

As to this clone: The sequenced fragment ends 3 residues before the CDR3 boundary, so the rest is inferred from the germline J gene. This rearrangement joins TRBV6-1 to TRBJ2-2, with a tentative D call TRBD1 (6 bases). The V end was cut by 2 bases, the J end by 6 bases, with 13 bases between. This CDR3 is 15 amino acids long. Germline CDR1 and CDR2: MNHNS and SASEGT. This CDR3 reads CASSERTGRSGELFF. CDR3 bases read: TGTGCCAGCAGTGAACGAACAGGGAGATCCGGGGAG.

The DNA read from the CDR3 is TGTGCCAGCTCAGGTCGGCAGGGGCACACAGATACG. Amino acids: CASSGRQGHTDT. In full, the CDR3 reads CASSGRQGHTDTQYF. This chain uses TRBV18 with TRBJ2-3, with D possibly TRBD1 on 6 matching bases. The read finishes 3 residues shy of the CDR3 end, and the germline J gene is used to complete it. V lost 5 bases, J lost 2 bases, and 14 bases lay in between. In germline, CDR1 is KGHSH, CDR2 LQKENI. The CDR3 runs to 15 residues.

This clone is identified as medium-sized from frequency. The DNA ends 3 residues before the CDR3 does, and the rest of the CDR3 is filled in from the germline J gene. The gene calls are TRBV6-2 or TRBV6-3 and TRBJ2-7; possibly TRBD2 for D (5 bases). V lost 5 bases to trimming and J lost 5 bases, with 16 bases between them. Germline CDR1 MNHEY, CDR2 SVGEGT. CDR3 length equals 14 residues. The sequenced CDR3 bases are TGTGCCAGCAGTAATACTCCGGGGTACGACGAG. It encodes CASSNTPGYDE. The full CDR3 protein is CASSNTPGYDEQYF.

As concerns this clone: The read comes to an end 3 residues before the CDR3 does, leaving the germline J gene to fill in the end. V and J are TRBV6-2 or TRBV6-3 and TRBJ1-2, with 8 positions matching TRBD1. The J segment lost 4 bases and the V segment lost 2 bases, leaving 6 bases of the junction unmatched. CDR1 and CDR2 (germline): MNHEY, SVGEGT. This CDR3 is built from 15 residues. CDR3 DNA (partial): TGTGCCAGCAGTTACCCGGCAGGGGGCTTCTATGGC. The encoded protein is CASSYPAGGFYG. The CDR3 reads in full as CASSYPAGGFYGYTF.

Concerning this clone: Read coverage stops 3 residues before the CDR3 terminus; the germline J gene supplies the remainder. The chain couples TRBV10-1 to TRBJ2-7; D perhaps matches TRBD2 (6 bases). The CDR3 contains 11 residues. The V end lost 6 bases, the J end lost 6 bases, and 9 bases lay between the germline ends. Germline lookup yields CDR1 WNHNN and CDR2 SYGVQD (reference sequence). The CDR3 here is CASSQGGEQYF. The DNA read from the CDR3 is TGCGCCAGCAGCCAGGGAGGCGAG.

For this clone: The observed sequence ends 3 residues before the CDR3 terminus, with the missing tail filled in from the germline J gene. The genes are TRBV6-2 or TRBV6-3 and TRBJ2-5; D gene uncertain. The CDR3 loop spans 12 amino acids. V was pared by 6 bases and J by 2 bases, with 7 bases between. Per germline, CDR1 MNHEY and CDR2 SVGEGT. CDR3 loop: CASSALQETQYF. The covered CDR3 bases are TGTGCCAGCAGCGCACTACAAGAGACC.

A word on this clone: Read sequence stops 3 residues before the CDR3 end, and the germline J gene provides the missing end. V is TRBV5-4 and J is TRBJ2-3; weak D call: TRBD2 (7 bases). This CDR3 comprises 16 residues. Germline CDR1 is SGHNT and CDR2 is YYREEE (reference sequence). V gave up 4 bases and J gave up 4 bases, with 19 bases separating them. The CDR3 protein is CASSVGYGGPADTQYF. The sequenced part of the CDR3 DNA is TGTGCCAGCAGCGTTGGGTACGGGGGGCCCGCAGATACG.

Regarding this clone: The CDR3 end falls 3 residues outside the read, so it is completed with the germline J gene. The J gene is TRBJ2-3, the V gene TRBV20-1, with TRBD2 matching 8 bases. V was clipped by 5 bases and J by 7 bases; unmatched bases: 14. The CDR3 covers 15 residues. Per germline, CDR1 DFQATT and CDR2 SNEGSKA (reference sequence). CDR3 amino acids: CSASRPGLDAHTQYF. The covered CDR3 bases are TGCAGTGCTTCCCGCCCGGGACTAGACGCTCATACG.

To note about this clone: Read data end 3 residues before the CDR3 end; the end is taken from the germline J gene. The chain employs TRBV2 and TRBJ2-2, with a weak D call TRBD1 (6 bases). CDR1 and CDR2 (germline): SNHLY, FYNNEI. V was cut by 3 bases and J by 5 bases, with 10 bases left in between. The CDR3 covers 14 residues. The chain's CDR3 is CASSESGVTGELFF. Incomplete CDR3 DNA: TGTGCCAGCAGTGAGTCAGGGGTAACCGGGGAG.